The 22 T cell receptor beta chains presented below share a single source sample, sequenced in a study of memory CD4+ T cells and cytomegalovirus serostatus. Single viable CD3+CD4+CD8-CD45RO+ cells were sorted as the memory CD4+ T cells. Assay used: immunoSEQ multiplex PCR; TCRdb lists only in-frame clones, some missing. The sample holds 50,000 to 75,000 clones, 82% seen once. Input material: memory CD4+ T cells from blood. The receptors were gathered from an adult in good health and CMV-seronegative.

The chain is built from TRBV11-2 and TRBJ2-1; 9 bases fit TRBD1. Per germline, CDR1 SGHAT and CDR2 FQNNGV. V shed 3 bases and J 7 bases; nucleotides not matched to a gene: 7. This CDR3 is 15 amino acids long. DNA for the CDR3: TGTGCCAGCAGCTTGCGGACAGGGGCTTTTAATGAGCAGTTCTTC. It codes for CASSLRTGAFNEQFF.

The J gene is TRBJ2-7, the V gene TRBV27, with D possibly TRBD2 on 6 matching bases. Germline V gives CDR1 MNHEY, CDR2 SMNVEV (reference sequence). The V end was cut by 2 bases, the J end by 0 bases, with 17 bases between. The CDR3 extends over 17 amino acids. In nucleotides, the CDR3 is TGTGCCAGCAGTTTAAGGTCTAGCGCCGGGACCTCCTACGAGCAGTACTTC. As protein: CASSLRSSAGTSYEQYF.

The chain recombines TRBV5-1 with TRBJ2-7; weak D call: TRBD1 (5 bases). The length of the CDR3 is 13 residues. From germline, CDR1 is SGHRS and CDR2 YFSETQ. Between the trimmed V and J ends, which lost 4 bases and 3 bases, there was a span of 11 bases. CDR3 nucleotide sequence: TGCGCCAGCAGCGCACAGGACGGCTACGAGCAGTACTTC. Translation: CASSAQDGYEQYF.

The chain uses TRBV28 and TRBJ2-1; D perhaps matches TRBD2 (7 bases). Germline-derived CDR1 and CDR2 are MDHEN and SYDVKM. The CDR3 has 14 residues. Trimming pared 5 bases from V and 1 base from J, leaving 9 bases between. The CDR3 is CASSRGGSYNEQFF. CDR3 in DNA: TGTGCCAGCAGTAGGGGGGGATCCTACAATGAGCAGTTCTTC.

Of note for this clone: Other nucleotide sequences from this sample produce the same CDR3. V and J are TRBV28 and TRBJ2-1, with D hard to call. Trimming stripped 2 bases from V and 0 bases from J, with 8 bases between. The CDR3 contains 15 residues. In germline, CDR1 is MDHEN, CDR2 SYDVKM. The CDR3 DNA follows: TGTGCCAGCAGTTTACCGTCTAGCTCCTACAATGAGCAGTTCTTC. Protein product: CASSLPSSSYNEQFF.

Here the CDR3 DNA reads TGTGCCAGCAGCTCGACAGGGGGCTTTGGCGAGCAGTACTTC. This sequence encodes CASSSTGGFGEQYF. The chain employs TRBV7-6 and TRBJ2-7; 10 bases fit TRBD1. CDR1 is SGHVS and CDR2 is FNYEAQ in the germline V gene. J was trimmed by 6 bases and V by 4 bases; bases with no gene match: 6. This CDR3 contains 14 residues.

The V call is TRBV11-2, the J call TRBJ2-7; 10 nucleotides match TRBD2. Trimming cost V 5 bases and J 6 bases; bases outside gene matches: 7. Looked up from germline, CDR1 is SGHAT and CDR2 is FQNNGV. This CDR3 is 14 amino acids long. In DNA, the CDR3 is TGTGCCAGCAGCGAAGGACTAGCGGAGACCGAGCAGTACTTC. The encoded protein is CASSEGLAETEQYF.

V usage is TRBV6-1 and J usage is TRBJ2-1, with TRBD1 identical over 10 bases. The CDR3 totals 16 residues. The junction had 8 bases not matched to a gene; V was cut back by 2 bases and J by 7 bases. From germline, CDR1 is MNHNS and CDR2 SASEGT. The CDR3 sequence is CASSEPRQGAGNEQFF. The CDR3 nucleotides read TGTGCCAGCAGTGAACCCAGACAGGGGGCGGGGAATGAGCAGTTCTTC.

The J gene is TRBJ2-2, the V gene TRBV5-1; TRBD2 agrees at 12 bases. Per the germline V gene, CDR1 is SGHRS and CDR2 is YFSETQ. V lost 2 bases, J lost 3 bases, and 8 bases stayed unmatched. The CDR3 covers 18 residues. CDR3 sequence: CASSFKQLAGGHTGELFF. The CDR3 bases are TGCGCCAGCAGCTTTAAACAACTAGCGGGAGGCCACACCGGGGAGCTGTTTTTT.

This chain connects TRBV18 to TRBJ2-1, with D perhaps assigned TRBD1 or TRBD2 (5 bases each). Deletions cut 0 bases from V and 6 bases from J, with 12 bases between. Germline loops: CDR1 KGHSH, CDR2 LQKENI. This CDR3 has 15 amino acids. The CDR3 nucleotides read TGTGCCAGCTCACCACCGGGACCATCGCGCAATGAGCAGTTCTTC. As protein: CASSPPGPSRNEQFF.

The V call is TRBV7-2, the J call TRBJ2-3, with 14 bases matching TRBD2. Trimming removed 1 base from V and 6 bases from J; junction bases left unmatched: 9. CDR3 length: 18 amino acids. Germline CDR1 reads SGHTA; CDR2 reads FQGNSA. The CDR3: CASSLEGLAGAGLDTQYF. The CDR3, as DNA: TGTGCCAGCAGCTTAGAGGGACTAGCGGGGGCTGGGCTCGATACGCAGTATTTT.

This clone was picked up one time. This sequence joins TRBV28 and TRBJ2-6, with a tentative D call TRBD2 (5 bases). The CDR3 has 16 amino acids. Germline V gene data show CDR1 as MDHEN and CDR2 as SYDVKM. Trimming took off 6 bases at V and 2 bases at J, with 14 bases between the two ends. CDR3 sequence: CASRHQKEAGANVLTF. CDR3 coding DNA: TGTGCCAGCAGACATCAGAAGGAGGCTGGGGCCAACGTCCTGACTTTC.

The chain recombines TRBV6-6 with TRBJ2-1, with D perhaps TRBD2 (6 bases). V gave up 4 bases and J gave up 7 bases, with 14 bases separating them. Germline V lookup: CDR1 MNHNY, CDR2 SVGAGI (reference sequence). The CDR3 extends over 14 amino acids. CDR3 DNA sequence: TGTGCCAGCAGTTCCGGGAGTCTCTTGAATGAGCAGTTCTTC. Amino acid sequence: CASSSGSLLNEQFF.

V is TRBV7-9 and J is TRBJ1-2; the D is unclear. CDR3 length: 15 residues. Germline-derived CDR1 and CDR2 are SEHNR and FQNEAQ (reference sequence). V lost 0 bases and J 0 bases, leaving 8 bases between the germline ends. CDR3 protein: CASSLAGSSNYGYTF. CDR3 bases: TGTGCCAGCAGCTTAGCAGGCAGTTCTAACTATGGCTACACCTTC.

This clone was found once. The chain joins TRBV7-3 to TRBJ1-1; no reliable D call. The CDR3 sequence is 15 residues long. Trimming left V 1 base short and J 4 bases short, with 13 bases between. Germline CDR1 is SGHTA and CDR2 is FQGTGA. The CDR3 here is CASSLSPQAGTEAFF. The CDR3, as DNA: TGTGCCAGCAGCTTAAGCCCCCAGGCGGGCACTGAAGCTTTCTTT.

CDR3 in DNA: TGTGCCAGCAGTTTCGGACAGGCCTCTTACGAGCAGTACTTC. Translated, it gives CASSFGQASYEQYF. J is TRBJ2-7 and V is TRBV6-6; 7 nucleotides agree with TRBD1. Germline V CDR1 and CDR2: MNHNY, SVGAGI (reference sequence). This CDR3 has 14 residues. J lost 4 bases, V lost 4 bases, and 7 bases had no gene match.

This chain links TRBV5-8 with TRBJ2-1; D is perhaps TRBD1 or TRBD2 (5 bases each). Trimming removed 3 bases at V and 9 bases at J, with 19 bases between. This CDR3 region has 15 residues. Germline V gene lookup returns CDR1 SGHTS and CDR2 YDEGEE. The chain's CDR3 is CASSSRGFQQGEQFF. CDR3 DNA: TGTGCCAGCAGCTCCAGAGGGTTTCAGCAGGGTGAGCAGTTCTTC.

The genes are TRBV5-1 and TRBJ1-4; 9 nucleotides align to TRBD1. The V and J ends lost 5 bases and 8 bases, in that order; junction bases with no gene match: 7. Germline V gene data show CDR1 as SGHRS and CDR2 as YFSETQ. This CDR3 has 14 residues. In nucleotides, the CDR3 is TGCGCCAGCAGTACAGGGGGCGATGGAGAAAAACTGTTTTTT. It translates to CASSTGGDGEKLFF.

V is TRBV7-2 and J is TRBJ2-5; 13 bases line up with TRBD2. The germline CDR1 and CDR2 sequences are SGHTA and FQGNSA. The J segment lost 5 bases and the V segment lost 3 bases, leaving 3 bases of the junction unmatched. The CDR3 length is 15 residues. CDR3 region: CASSLTGLAGETQYF. The CDR3 DNA reads as TGTGCCAGCAGCTTGACGGGACTAGCGGGGGAGACCCAGTACTTC.

This chain joins TRBV6-6 and TRBJ1-5; D might be TRBD1 (5 bases). CDR3 length: 13 residues. The germline gives CDR1 MNHNY, CDR2 SVGAGI (reference sequence). The V and J ends lost 4 bases and 7 bases respectively, with 11 bases between them. The CDR3 DNA reads TGTGCCAGCAGTTCGAACGGGGGACAGCCCCAGCATTTT. Encoded protein: CASSSNGGQPQHF.

The rearrangement uses TRBV6-1 and TRBJ2-3; D gene ambiguous. The CDR3 runs 14 residues. V was clipped by 7 bases and J by 0 bases, with 11 bases between them. From germline, CDR1 is MNHNS and CDR2 SASEGT. CDR3 region: CASNRGISTDTQYF. The CDR3 DNA follows: TGTGCCAGCAACCGTGGGATTAGCACAGATACGCAGTATTTT.

The V gene is TRBV2, the J gene TRBJ2-6; 7 bases are a match to TRBD2. Germline trimming cut 6 bases from V and 3 bases from J; bases unmatched to any gene: 8. Germline CDR1 and CDR2: SNHLY and FYNNEI. This CDR3 is built from 16 residues. Here the CDR3 reads CASRTPGGVGANVLTF. As DNA, the CDR3 is TGTGCCAGCAGAACACCGGGGGGTGTTGGGGCCAACGTCCTGACTTTC.